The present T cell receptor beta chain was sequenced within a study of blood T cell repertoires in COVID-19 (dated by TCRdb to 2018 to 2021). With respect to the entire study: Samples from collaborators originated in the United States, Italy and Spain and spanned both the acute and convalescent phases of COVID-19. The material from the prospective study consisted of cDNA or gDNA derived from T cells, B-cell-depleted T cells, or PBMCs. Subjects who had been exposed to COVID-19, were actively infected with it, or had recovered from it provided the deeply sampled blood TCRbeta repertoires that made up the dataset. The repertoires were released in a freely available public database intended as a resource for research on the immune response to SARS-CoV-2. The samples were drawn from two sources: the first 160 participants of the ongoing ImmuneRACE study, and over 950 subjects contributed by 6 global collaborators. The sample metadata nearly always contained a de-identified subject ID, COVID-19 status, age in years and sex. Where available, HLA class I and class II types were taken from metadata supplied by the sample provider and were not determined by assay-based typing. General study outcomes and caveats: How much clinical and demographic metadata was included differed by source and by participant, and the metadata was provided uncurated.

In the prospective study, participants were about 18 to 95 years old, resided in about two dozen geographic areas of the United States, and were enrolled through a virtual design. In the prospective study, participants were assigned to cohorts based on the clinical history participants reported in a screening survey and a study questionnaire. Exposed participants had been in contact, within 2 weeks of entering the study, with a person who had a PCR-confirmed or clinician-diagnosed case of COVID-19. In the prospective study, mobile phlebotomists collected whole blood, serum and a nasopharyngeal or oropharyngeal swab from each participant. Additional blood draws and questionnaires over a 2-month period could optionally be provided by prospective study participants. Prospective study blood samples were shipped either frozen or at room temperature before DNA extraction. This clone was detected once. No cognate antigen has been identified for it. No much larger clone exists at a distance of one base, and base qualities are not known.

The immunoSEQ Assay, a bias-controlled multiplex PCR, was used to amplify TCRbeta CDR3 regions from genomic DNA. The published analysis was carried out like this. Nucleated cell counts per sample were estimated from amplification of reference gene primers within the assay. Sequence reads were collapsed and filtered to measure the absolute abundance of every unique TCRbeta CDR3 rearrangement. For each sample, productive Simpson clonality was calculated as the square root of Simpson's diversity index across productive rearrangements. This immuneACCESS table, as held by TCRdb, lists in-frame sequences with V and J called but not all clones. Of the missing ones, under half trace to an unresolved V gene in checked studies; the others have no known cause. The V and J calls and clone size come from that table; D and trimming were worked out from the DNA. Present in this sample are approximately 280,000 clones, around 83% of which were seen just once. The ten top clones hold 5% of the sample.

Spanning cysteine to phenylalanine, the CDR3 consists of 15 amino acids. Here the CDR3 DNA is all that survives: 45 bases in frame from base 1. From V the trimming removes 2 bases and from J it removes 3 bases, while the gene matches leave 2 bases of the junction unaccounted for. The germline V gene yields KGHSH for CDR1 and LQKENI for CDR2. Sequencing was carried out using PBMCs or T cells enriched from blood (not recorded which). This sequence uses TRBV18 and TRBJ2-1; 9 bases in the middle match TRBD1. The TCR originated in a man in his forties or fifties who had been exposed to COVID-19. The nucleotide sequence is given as TGTGCCAGCTCACCAGGACAGGGGTTCTACAATGAGCAGTTCTTC. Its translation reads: CASSPGQGFYNEQFF.